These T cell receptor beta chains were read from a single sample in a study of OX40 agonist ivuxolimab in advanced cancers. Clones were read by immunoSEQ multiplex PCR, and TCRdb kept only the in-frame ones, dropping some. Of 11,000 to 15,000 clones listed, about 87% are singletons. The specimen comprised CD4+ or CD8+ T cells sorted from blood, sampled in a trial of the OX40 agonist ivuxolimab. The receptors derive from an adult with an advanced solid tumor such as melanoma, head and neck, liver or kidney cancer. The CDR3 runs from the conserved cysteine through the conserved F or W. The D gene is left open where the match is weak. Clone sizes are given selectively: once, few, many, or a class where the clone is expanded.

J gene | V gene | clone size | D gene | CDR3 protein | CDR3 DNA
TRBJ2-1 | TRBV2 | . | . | CASKGDQYNEQFF | TGTGCCAGCAAGGGTGACCAGTACAATGAGCAGTTCTTC
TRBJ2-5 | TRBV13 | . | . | CASSLDRASDRETQYF | TGTGCCAGCAGCTTAGATCGCGCCTCCGACCGAGAGACCCAGTACTTC
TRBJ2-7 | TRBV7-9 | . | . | CASSFGSSYEQYF | TGTGCCAGCAGCTTTGGGTCGTCCTACGAGCAGTACTTC
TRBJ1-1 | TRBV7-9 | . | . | CASSQKVVNTEAFF | TGTGCCAGCAGCCAAAAAGTAGTTAACACTGAAGCTTTCTTT
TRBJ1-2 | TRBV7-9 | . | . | CASSLDQGLDGYTF | TGTGCCAGCAGCCTCGACCAGGGTCTCGATGGCTACACCTTC
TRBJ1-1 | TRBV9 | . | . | CASSVDGDTEAFF | TGTGCCAGCAGCGTTGACGGGGACACTGAAGCTTTCTTT
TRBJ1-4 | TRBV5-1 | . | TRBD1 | CASSVTGSREKLFF | TGCGCCAGCAGCGTGACAGGGTCGAGGGAAAAACTGTTTTTT
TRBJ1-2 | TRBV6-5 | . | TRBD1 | CASNPGDRGGYTF | TGTGCCAGCAATCCAGGGGACAGGGGTGGCTACACCTTC
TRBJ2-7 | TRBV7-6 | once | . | CASSLTGTNDYEQYF | TGTGCCAGCAGCTTAACCGGGACAAACGACTACGAGCAGTACTTC
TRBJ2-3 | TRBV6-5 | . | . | CASSYSGTVGADTQYF | TGTGCCAGCAGTTACTCCGGGACTGTGGGGGCAGATACGCAGTATTTT
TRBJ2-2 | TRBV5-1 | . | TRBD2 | CATSAVGGDTGELFF | TGCGCCACTTCCGCCGTCGGGGGGGACACCGGGGAGCTGTTTTTT
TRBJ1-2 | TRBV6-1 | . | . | CASSPRGRSYGYTF | TGTGCCAGCAGTCCTCGGGGCAGGAGCTATGGCTACACCTTC
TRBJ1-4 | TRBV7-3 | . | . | CASRVLRDRFATNEKLFF | TGTGCCAGCAGAGTACTTCGAGACCGATTTGCAACTAATGAAAAACTGTTTTTT
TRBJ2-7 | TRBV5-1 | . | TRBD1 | CASSGRGQGDEQYF | TGCGCCAGCAGCGGAAGGGGACAGGGAGATGAGCAGTACTTC
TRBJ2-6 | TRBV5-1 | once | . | CASSLARGTSGANVLTF | TGCGCCAGCAGCTTGGCTAGGGGGACCTCTGGGGCCAACGTCCTGACTTTC
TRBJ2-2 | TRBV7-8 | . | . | CASSLAAQTNTGELFF | TGTGCCAGCAGCTTAGCAGCACAGACGAACACCGGGGAGCTGTTTTTT
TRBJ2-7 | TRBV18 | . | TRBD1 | CASSPQGQGAREQYF | TGTGCCAGCTCACCACAGGGACAGGGGGCCCGCGAGCAGTACTTC
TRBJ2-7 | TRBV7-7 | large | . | CASSLAPGSTYEQYF | TGTGCTAGCAGCTTAGCCCCGGGCAGTACCTACGAGCAGTACTTC
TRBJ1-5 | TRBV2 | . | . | CASSESQANQPQHF | TGTGCCAGCAGTGAATCCCAGGCAAATCAGCCCCAGCATTTT
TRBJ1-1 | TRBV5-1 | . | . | CASSFRNPGIPEAFF | TGCGCCAGCAGCTTCCGAAACCCAGGGATCCCTGAAGCTTTCTTT
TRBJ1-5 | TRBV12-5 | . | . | CASGLEPSSPQHF | TGTGCTAGTGGTTTGGAGCCCTCGTCGCCCCAGCATTTT
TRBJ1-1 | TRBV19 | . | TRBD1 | CASSPWTGRETEAFF | TGTGCCAGTAGTCCATGGACAGGGCGGGAGACTGAAGCTTTCTTT
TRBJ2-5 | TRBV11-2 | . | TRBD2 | CASSYTNWGLAKSQETQYF | TGTGCCAGCAGCTATACCAATTGGGGACTAGCGAAGTCACAAGAGACCCAGTACTTC
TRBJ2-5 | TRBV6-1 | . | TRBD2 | CASIIAGGPDAQYF | TGTGCCAGCATTATAGCGGGGGGGCCGGACGCCCAGTACTTC
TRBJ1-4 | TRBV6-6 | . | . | CASSRQEKLFF | TGTGCCAGCAGTCGACAAGAAAAACTGTTTTTT
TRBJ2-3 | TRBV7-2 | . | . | CASSPDNTDTQYF | TGTGCCAGCAGCCCCGATAACACAGATACGCAGTATTTT
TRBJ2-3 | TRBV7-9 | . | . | CASGNTDTQYF | TGTGCCAGCGGAAATACAGATACGCAGTATTTT